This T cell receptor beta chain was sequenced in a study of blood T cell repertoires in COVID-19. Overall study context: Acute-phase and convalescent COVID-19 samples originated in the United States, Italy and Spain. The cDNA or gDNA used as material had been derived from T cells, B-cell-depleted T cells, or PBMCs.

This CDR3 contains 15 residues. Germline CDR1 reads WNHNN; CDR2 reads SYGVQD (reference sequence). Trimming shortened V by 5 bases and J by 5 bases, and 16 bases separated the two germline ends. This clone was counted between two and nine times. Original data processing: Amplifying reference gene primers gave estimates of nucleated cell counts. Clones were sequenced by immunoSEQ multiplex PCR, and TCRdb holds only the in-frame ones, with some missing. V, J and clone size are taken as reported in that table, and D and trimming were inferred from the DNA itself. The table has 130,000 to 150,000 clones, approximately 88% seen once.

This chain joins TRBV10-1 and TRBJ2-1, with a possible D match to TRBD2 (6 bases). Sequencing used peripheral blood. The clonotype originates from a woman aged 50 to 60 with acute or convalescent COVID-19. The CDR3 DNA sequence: TGCGCCAGCAGTCCCCGGGCGGGGATTAACAATGAGCAGTTCTTC. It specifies CASSPRAGINNEQFF.